A single sample gave rise to the 26 T cell receptor beta chains below, sequenced in a study of blood T cell repertoires in COVID-19. Clones were read by immunoSEQ multiplex PCR, and TCRdb kept only the in-frame ones, dropping some. In the table there are over 250,000 clones, around 89% of which are singletons. Input material: peripheral blood. These receptors came from a woman aged 60 to 75 with acute or convalescent COVID-19.

The chain recombines TRBV6-5 with TRBJ1-1, with a possible D match to TRBD1 (6 bases). Per germline, CDR1 MNHEY and CDR2 SVGAGI. Trimming stripped 5 bases from V and 8 bases from J, with 9 bases between. CDR3 length: 11 residues. This CDR3 is CASSHREEAFF. In DNA, the CDR3 is TGTGCCAGCAGTCACAGGGAGGAAGCTTTCTTT.

V usage is TRBV6-1 and J usage is TRBJ1-1, with D unclear. The ends were cut back, 0 bases at V and 3 bases at J, with 11 bases in the middle. The CDR3 consists of 15 residues. The germline CDR1 and CDR2 sequences are MNHNS and SASEGT. DNA of the CDR3: TGTGCCAGCAGTGAAGCACCGGGGATGGACACTGAAGCTTTCTTT. This encodes CASSEAPGMDTEAFF.

This clone was counted only a few times. V is TRBV5-8 and J is TRBJ2-1, with 13 nucleotides matching TRBD2. V trimming: 2 bases; J trimming: 8 bases; junction bases outside the gene matches: 4. Germline assignment: CDR1 SGHTS and CDR2 YDEGEE. The CDR3 length is 15 residues. The CDR3 region has the DNA TGTGCCAGCAGCTTACTAGCGGGGGGGTTTTATGAGCAGTTCTTC. Amino acids: CASSLLAGGFYEQFF.

This clone appeared a few times. The chain combines TRBV3-1 (or the pseudogene TRBV3-2) with TRBJ2-1; 11 positions agree with TRBD2. Trimming removed 4 bases from V and 10 bases from J; junction bases left unmatched: 6. CDR3 size: 14 residues. Germline CDR1 LGHDT, CDR2 YNNKEL (reference sequence). CDR3 region: CASSLGTSGQEQFF. CDR3 in DNA: TGTGCCAGCAGCCTCGGGACTAGCGGACAGGAGCAGTTCTTC.

The J gene is TRBJ1-2, the V gene TRBV29-1; D unresolved. There are 13 residues in the CDR3. Germline V lookup: CDR1 SQVTM, CDR2 ANQGSEA. V gave up 4 bases and J gave up 4 bases, with 13 bases separating them. CDR3 DNA sequence: TGCAGCGTTGCGGGTGGGGAGTCCTATGGCTACACCTTC. As protein: CSVAGGESYGYTF.

V and J are TRBV5-1 and TRBJ1-4; 7 nucleotides match TRBD1. The junction had 3 bases not matched to a gene; V was cut back by 4 bases and J by 0 bases. Germline lookup yields CDR1 SGHRS and CDR2 YFSETQ. The CDR3 contains 15 residues. CDR3 residues: CASSITGATNEKLFF. The CDR3 nucleotides read TGCGCCAGCAGCATAACAGGGGCAACTAATGAAAAACTGTTTTTT. The full variable domain, rest sourced from reference TRBV5-1 and TRBJ1-4, is KAGVTQTPRYLIKTRGQQVTLSCSPISGHRSVSWYQQTPGQGLQFLFEYFSETQRNKGNFPGRFSGRQFSNSRSEMNVSTLELGDSALYLCASSITGATNEKLFFGSGTQLSVL.

The chain recombines TRBV5-1 with TRBJ2-3; TRBD2 matches at 11 bases. The CDR3 contains 16 residues. The trim removed 2 bases at V and 6 bases at J, leaving 8 bases unmatched. Germline CDR1 SGHRS, CDR2 YFSETQ. The CDR3 DNA reads TGCGCCAGCAGCTTCACTAGCGGGAGCCTCCCGGATACGCAGTATTTT. Its translation: CASSFTSGSLPDTQYF.

This chain links TRBV6-5 with TRBJ1-1, with TRBD1 as a possible D gene (6 bases). Trimming took off 6 bases at V and 4 bases at J, with 15 bases between the two ends. Germline CDR1 is MNHEY and CDR2 is SVGAGI. This CDR3 is built from 14 residues. The CDR3 protein is CASRIQGFGTEAFF. CDR3 bases: TGTGCCAGCAGAATACAGGGATTTGGCACTGAAGCTTTCTTT.

V gene TRBV6-2 or TRBV6-3 combines with J gene TRBJ1-1, with D unclear. The CDR3 covers 12 residues. Germline V gene sequence: CDR1 MNHEY, CDR2 SVGEGT. Trimming pared 5 bases from V and 8 bases from J, leaving 12 bases between. CDR3 amino acids: CASSPGGLEAFF. The CDR3 coding sequence is TGTGCCAGCAGTCCGGGCGGGCTAGAAGCTTTCTTT.

V and J are TRBV28 and TRBJ2-3, with D maybe TRBD2 (6 bases). Germline CDR1 reads MDHEN; CDR2 reads SYDVKM. V lost 8 bases and J 8 bases, leaving 14 bases between the germline ends. The CDR3 is 12 residues long. DNA of the CDR3: TGTGCCAGCCCCGGGCGGGATGGTACGCAGTATTTT. Translating it yields CASPGRDGTQYF.

This clone was found a few times. The rearrangement uses TRBV28 and TRBJ2-4; D is possibly TRBD1 (8 bases). The CDR3 contains 12 residues. The germline V gene has CDR1 MDHEN and CDR2 SYDVKM. CDR3 sequence (DNA): TGTGCTGTCGGACAGGGAGGGAACATTCAGTACTTC. This translates into CAVGQGGNIQYF.

The chain employs TRBV7-9 and TRBJ1-2; TRBD1 matches 9 bases. From germline, CDR1 is SEHNR and CDR2 FQNEAQ (reference sequence). Trimming at V came to 5 bases and at J to 3 bases, leaving 7 bases not matched to a gene. The CDR3 has 15 amino acids. DNA of the CDR3: TGTGCCAGCAGCGGATACCGGGACAGGGACTATGGCTACACCTTC. This codes for CASSGYRDRDYGYTF.

The rearrangement uses TRBV7-2 and TRBJ1-5; TRBD1 agrees at 9 bases. V dropped 2 bases and J dropped 5; count of bases not matched to a gene: 4. This CDR3 has 15 amino acids. Germline CDR1 SGHTA, CDR2 FQGNSA. CDR3 region: CASSLSQGAYQPQHF. The CDR3 DNA sequence: TGTGCCAGCAGCTTATCACAGGGGGCCTATCAGCCCCAGCATTTT.

The chain combines TRBV6-6 with TRBJ2-7; weak D call: TRBD1 (6 bases). This CDR3 spans 16 amino acids. Trimming cost V 5 bases and J 1 base, with 18 bases left between them. Germline values: CDR1 MNHNY, CDR2 SVGAGI (reference sequence). The CDR3 nucleotides are TGTGCCAGCAGTATTACAGGGCCCCGTTTATCCTACGAGCAGTACTTC. Its translation is CASSITGPRLSYEQYF.

This chain uses TRBV6-5 with TRBJ1-2; the D gene is possibly TRBD1 (5 bases). V lost 0 bases to trimming and J lost 2 bases, with 13 bases between them. Germline values: CDR1 MNHEY, CDR2 SVGAGI. The CDR3 has 16 amino acids. The CDR3: CASSYSPGLTNYGYTF. CDR3 DNA: TGTGCCAGCAGTTACTCGCCGGGACTCACAAACTATGGCTACACCTTC.

The rearrangement uses TRBV18 and TRBJ2-7; 8 bases agree with TRBD1. Trimming removed 1 base from V and 6 bases from J; junction bases left unmatched: 5. The CDR3 has 14 amino acids. Germline values: CDR1 KGHSH, CDR2 LQKENI. CDR3 amino acids: CASSPLTGTGEQYF. CDR3 bases: TGTGCCAGCTCACCACTAACGGGGACAGGCGAGCAGTACTTC.

The CDR3 DNA is TGTGCCAGCAGTGAATTCGGTGTAGCGGGGCTTTCGGGGGAGACCCAGTACTTC. Encoded protein: CASSEFGVAGLSGETQYF. This chain joins TRBV2 and TRBJ2-5; 8 bases are shared with TRBD2. The V gene end was trimmed by 2 bases and the J gene end by 5 bases; junction bases not matched to a gene: 16. The CDR3 sequence is 18 residues long. Germline CDR1 SNHLY, CDR2 FYNNEI.

This chain uses TRBV9 with TRBJ1-6; weak D call: TRBD1 (5 bases). V was cut by 4 bases and J by 4 bases, with 12 bases left in between. CDR3 length: 15 amino acids. Germline CDR1 and CDR2: SGDLS and YYNGEE. This chain's CDR3 is CASSKGADYNSPLHF. CDR3 coding DNA: TGTGCCAGCAGCAAAGGGGCGGATTATAATTCACCCCTCCACTTT.

In nucleotides, the CDR3 is TGCGCCAGCAGCCAGAGACAGTCCTACAATGAGCAGTTCTTC. Translation gives CASSQRQSYNEQFF. This rearrangement joins TRBV4-1 to TRBJ2-1; maybe TRBD1 (5 bases). Per the germline V gene, CDR1 is MGHRA and CDR2 is YSYEKL. The CDR3 has 14 amino acids. Trimming removed 3 bases from V and 1 base from J, with 7 bases in between.

The V gene is TRBV11-1, the J gene TRBJ2-7; 8 nucleotides align to TRBD1. CDR3 length: 15 residues. With 2 bases clipped from V and 6 bases from J, the junction kept 9 bases outside the gene matches. Germline V gene data show CDR1 as SGHAT and CDR2 as FQDESV (reference sequence). This chain's CDR3 is CASSLLGQGAGEQYF. The CDR3 DNA sequence: TGTGCCAGCAGCTTATTGGGGCAGGGGGCTGGCGAGCAGTACTTC. Full variable domain (missing parts from reference TRBV11-1 and TRBJ2-7): EAEVAQSPRYKITEKSQAVAFWCDPISGHATLYWYRQILGQGPELLVQFQDESVVDDSQLPKDRFSAERLKGVDSTLKIQPAELGDSAMYLCASSLLGQGAGEQYFGPGTRLTVT.

The V and J genes are TRBV3-1 (or the pseudogene TRBV3-2) and TRBJ2-7, with a weak D call TRBD2 (6 bases). Trimming left V 4 bases short and J 3 bases short, with 25 bases between. The CDR3 length is 18 residues. The germline V gene has CDR1 LGHDT and CDR2 YNNKEL (reference sequence). The DNA for the CDR3 is TGTGCCAGCAGCCCTCAAGTGCCCGACCAGGGAGGATACTACGAGCAGTACTTC. Amino acid sequence: CASSPQVPDQGGYYEQYF.

This chain joins TRBV13 and TRBJ1-2, with unresolved D. The CDR3 sequence is 12 residues long. The V gene lost 2 bases and the J gene lost 5 bases, with 6 bases spanning the gap. Germline lookup yields CDR1 PRHDT and CDR2 FYEKMQ (reference sequence). The CDR3, as DNA: TGTGCCAGCAGCTTAAACAATTATGGCTACACCTTC. It codes for CASSLNNYGYTF.

The chain links TRBV7-9 to TRBJ1-1; D is perhaps TRBD1 (5 bases). V dropped 5 bases and J dropped 0 bases, with 10 bases sitting between them. The germline V gene has CDR1 SEHNR and CDR2 FQNEAQ (reference sequence). CDR3 size: 14 residues. Written as DNA, the CDR3 is TGTGCCAGCAGCAAAGACAGTATGAACACTGAAGCTTTCTTT. Protein sequence: CASSKDSMNTEAFF.

The chain recombines TRBV28 with TRBJ1-2, with 12 bases that match TRBD1. The CDR3 has 16 residues. CDR1 MDHEN and CDR2 SYDVKM come from the germline V gene. Germline trimming cut 7 bases from V and 5 bases from J; bases unmatched to any gene: 11. The CDR3 DNA reads TGTGCCAGCAAAAAGGTTGGGGACAGGGGGCCTTATGGCTACACCTTC. Amino acids: CASKKVGDRGPYGYTF.

The V gene is TRBV14, the J gene TRBJ1-2; 8 nucleotides agree with TRBD1. V shed 2 bases and J 0 bases; nucleotides not matched to a gene: 5. Germline V CDR1 and CDR2: SGHDN, FVKESK. CDR3 length: 16 amino acids. The CDR3 loop reads CASSQLGQGPNYGYTF. CDR3 bases: TGTGCCAGCAGCCAACTTGGACAGGGACCTAACTATGGCTACACCTTC.

Only one count was recorded for this clone. The chain joins TRBV7-3 to TRBJ2-1, with D unclear. V gave up 2 bases and J gave up 0 bases, with 8 bases separating them. Germline CDR1 and CDR2: SGHTA and FQGTGA. The CDR3 spans 15 residues. CDR3 residues: CASSLRGVSYNEQFF. DNA of the CDR3: TGTGCCAGCAGCTTACGCGGAGTCTCCTACAATGAGCAGTTCTTC.